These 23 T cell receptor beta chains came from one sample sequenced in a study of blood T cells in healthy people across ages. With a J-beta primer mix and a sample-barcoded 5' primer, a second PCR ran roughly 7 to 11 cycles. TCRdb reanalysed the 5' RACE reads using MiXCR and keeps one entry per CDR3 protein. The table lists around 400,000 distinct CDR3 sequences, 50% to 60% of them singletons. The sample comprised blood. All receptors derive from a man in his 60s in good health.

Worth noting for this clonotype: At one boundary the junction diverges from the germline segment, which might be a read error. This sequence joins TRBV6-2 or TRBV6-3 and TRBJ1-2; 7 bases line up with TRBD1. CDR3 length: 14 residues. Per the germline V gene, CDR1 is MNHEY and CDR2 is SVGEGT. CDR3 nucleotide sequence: TGTACCAGCAGTTACCCGGGACAGAATTATGGCTACACCTTC. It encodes CTSSYPGQNYGYTF.

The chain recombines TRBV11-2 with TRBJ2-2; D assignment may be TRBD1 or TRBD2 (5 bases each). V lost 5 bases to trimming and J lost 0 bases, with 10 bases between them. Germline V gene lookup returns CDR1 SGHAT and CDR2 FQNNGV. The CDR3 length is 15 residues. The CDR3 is CASSAGTTNTGELFF. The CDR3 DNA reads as TGTGCCAGCAGCGCCGGGACGACGAACACCGGGGAGCTGTTTTTT.

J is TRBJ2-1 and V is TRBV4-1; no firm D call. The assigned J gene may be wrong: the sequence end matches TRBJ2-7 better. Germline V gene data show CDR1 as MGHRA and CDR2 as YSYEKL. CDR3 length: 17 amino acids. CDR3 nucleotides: TGCGCCAGCAGCCAAGTGGATATGGGCTTCTCCTACAATGAGCAGTACTTC. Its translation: CASSQVDMGFSYNEQYF.

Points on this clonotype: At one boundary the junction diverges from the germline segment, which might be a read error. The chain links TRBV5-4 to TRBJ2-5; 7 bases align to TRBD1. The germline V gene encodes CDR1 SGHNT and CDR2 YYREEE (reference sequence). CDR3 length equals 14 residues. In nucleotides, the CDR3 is TGTGCCAGCAGCTCCGGACAGGACCAAGGGACCCAGTACTTC. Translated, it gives CASSSGQDQGTQYF.

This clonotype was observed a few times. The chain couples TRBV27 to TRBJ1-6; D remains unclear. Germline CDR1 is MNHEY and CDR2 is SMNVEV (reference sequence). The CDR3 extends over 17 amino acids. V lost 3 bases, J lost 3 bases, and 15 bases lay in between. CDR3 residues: CASSLLSWADYNSPLHF. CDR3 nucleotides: TGTGCCAGCAGTTTGTTGTCCTGGGCAGACTATAATTCACCCCTCCACTTT.

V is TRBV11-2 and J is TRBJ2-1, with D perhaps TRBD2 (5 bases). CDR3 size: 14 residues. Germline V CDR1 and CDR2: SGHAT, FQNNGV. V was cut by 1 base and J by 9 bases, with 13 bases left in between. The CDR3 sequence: CASSLALTSIEQFF. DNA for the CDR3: TGTGCCAGCAGCTTAGCCCTTACTAGTATTGAGCAGTTCTTC.

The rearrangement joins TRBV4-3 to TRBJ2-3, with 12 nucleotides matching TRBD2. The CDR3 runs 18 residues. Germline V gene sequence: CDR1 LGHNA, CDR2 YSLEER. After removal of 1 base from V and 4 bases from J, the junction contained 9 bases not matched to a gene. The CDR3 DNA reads TGCGCCAGCAGCCAAGGTACCAAGGGACTAGCGGGCTCAGATACGCAGTATTTT. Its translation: CASSQGTKGLAGSDTQYF.

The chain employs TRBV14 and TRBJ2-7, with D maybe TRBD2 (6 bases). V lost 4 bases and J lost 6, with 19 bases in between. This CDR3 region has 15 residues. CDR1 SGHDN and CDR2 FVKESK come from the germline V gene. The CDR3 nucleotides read TGTGCCAGCAGCCGAACCGGGACCGGGGGACTCGAGCAGTACTTC. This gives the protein CASSRTGTGGLEQYF.

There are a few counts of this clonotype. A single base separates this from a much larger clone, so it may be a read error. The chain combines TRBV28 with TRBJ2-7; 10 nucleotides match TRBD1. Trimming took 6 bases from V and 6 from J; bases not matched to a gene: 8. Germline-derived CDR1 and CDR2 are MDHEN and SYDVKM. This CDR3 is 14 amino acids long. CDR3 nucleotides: TGTGCCAGCAGAGTGCCGGGACAGGGGAGCGAGCAGTACTTC. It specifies CASRVPGQGSEQYF.

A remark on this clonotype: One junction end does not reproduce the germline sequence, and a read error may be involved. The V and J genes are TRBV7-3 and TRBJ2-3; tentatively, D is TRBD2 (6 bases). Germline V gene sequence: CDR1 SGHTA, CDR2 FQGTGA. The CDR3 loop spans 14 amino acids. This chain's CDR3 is CASSLSTSKDTQYF. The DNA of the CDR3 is TGTGCCAGCAGCTTAAGCACTAGCAAAGATACGCAGTATTTT.

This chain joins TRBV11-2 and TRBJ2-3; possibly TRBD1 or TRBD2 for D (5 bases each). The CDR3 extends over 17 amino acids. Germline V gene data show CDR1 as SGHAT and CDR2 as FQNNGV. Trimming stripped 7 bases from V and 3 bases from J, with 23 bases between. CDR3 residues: CASIWGFSGSGTDTQYF. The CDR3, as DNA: TGTGCCAGCATCTGGGGGTTTTCTGGGAGTGGTACAGATACGCAGTATTTT.

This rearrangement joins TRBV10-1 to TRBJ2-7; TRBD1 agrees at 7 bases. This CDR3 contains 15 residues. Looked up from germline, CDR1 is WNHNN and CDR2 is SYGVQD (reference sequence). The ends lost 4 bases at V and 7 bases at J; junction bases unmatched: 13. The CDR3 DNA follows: TGCGCCAGCAGTGTCATGGACAGGACCTCGGGGGAGCAGTACTTC. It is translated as CASSVMDRTSGEQYF.

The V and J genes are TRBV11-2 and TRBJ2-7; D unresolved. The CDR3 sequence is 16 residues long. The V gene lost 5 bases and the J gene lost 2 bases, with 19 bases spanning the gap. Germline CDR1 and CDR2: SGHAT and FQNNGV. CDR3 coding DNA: TGTGCCAGCAGCCTCGCCCACGGTAGTCGCGCCTACGAGCAGTACTTC. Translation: CASSLAHGSRAYEQYF.

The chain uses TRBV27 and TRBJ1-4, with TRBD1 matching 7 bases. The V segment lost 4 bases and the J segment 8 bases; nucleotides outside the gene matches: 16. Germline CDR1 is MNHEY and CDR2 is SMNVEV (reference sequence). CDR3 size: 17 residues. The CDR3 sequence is CASSSPSGRADREKLFF. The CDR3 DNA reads TGTGCCAGCAGTTCCCCCTCCGGCAGGGCGGACAGGGAAAAACTGTTTTTT.

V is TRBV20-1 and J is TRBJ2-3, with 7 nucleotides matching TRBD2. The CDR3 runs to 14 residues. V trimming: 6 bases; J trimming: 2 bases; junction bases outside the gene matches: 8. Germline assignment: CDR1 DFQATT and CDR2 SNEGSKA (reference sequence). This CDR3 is CSAKLGGVTDTQYF. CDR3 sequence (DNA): TGCAGTGCCAAACTGGGGGGGGTCACAGATACGCAGTATTTT.

In DNA, the CDR3 is TGCAGTGCTAGTAGACAGGGAAACCGCTACGAGCAGTACTTC. It is translated as CSASRQGNRYEQYF. This chain uses TRBV20-1 with TRBJ2-7, with TRBD1 matching 7 bases. The CDR3 extends over 14 amino acids. Unmatched junction bases numbered 8, after V lost 3 bases and J lost 3 bases. The germline V gene encodes CDR1 DFQATT and CDR2 SNEGSKA (reference sequence).

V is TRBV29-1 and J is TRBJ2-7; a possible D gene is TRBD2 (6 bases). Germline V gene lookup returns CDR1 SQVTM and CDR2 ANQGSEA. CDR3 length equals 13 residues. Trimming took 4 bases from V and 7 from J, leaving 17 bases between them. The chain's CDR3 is CSVASGRGGEQYF. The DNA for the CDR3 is TGCAGCGTTGCCTCAGGGCGCGGAGGGGAGCAGTACTTC.

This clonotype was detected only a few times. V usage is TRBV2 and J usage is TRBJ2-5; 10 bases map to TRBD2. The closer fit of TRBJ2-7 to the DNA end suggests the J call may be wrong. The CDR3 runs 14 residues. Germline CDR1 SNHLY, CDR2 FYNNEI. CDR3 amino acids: CASKVASGSPEQYF. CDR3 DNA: TGTGCCAGCAAGGTTGCTAGCGGGAGCCCCGAGCAGTACTTC.

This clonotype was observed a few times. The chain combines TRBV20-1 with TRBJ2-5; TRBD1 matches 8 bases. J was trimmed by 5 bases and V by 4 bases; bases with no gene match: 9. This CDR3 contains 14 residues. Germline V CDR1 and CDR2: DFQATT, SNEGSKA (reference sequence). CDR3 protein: CSANRDRRMETQYF. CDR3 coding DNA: TGCAGTGCTAACCGGGACAGGCGGATGGAGACCCAGTACTTC.

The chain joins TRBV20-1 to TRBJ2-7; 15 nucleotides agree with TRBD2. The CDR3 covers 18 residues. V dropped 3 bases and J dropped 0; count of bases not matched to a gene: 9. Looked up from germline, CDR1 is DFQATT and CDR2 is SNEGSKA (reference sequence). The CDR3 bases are TGCAGTGCTAGCCCGGGACTAGCGGGAGGCACAAGCTCCTACGAGCAGTACTTC. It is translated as CSASPGLAGGTSSYEQYF.

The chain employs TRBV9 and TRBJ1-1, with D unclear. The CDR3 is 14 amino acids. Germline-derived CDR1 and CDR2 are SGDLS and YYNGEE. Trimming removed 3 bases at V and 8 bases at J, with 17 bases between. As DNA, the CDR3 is TGTGCCAGCAGCGAACGGGATCCCCCTCGAGAAGCTTTCTTT. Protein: CASSERDPPREAFF.

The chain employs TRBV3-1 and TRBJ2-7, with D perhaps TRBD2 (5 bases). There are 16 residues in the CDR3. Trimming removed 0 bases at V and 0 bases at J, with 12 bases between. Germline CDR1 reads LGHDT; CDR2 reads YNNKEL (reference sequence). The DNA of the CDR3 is TGTGCCAGCAGCCAAGATCGTCGGACTCTCTCCTACGAGCAGTACTTC. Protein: CASSQDRRTLSYEQYF.

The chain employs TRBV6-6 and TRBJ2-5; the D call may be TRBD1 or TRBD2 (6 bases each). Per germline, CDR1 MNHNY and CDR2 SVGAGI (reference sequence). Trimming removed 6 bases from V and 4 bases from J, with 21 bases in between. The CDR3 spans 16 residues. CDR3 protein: CASREYRVPAGETQYF. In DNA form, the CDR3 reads TGTGCCAGCAGAGAATACAGGGTCCCAGCGGGAGAGACCCAGTACTTC.